The next 15 T cell receptor beta chains were all read from a single sample in a study of control samples from healthy donors and cancer patients. Profiling relied on immunoSEQ multiplex PCR, and the TCRdb table lists in-frame clones only, not all of them. Among about 170,000 clones listed, roughly 90% were seen once. Sequenced sample: blood. The receptors derive from a man younger than 40 in good health.

V gene TRBV4-2 combines with J gene TRBJ2-7; possibly TRBD1 for D (6 bases). Trimming removed 2 bases from V and 4 bases from J, with 9 bases in between. There are 13 residues in the CDR3. From germline, CDR1 is LGHNA and CDR2 YNFKEQ. The CDR3 here is CASSQTGSYEQYF. The CDR3, as DNA: TGTGCCAGCAGCCAAACAGGGAGTTACGAGCAGTACTTC.

This sequence joins TRBV18 and TRBJ1-1; 7 bases align to TRBD1. CDR1 and CDR2 from the germline V gene are KGHSH and LQKENI. Trimming removed 0 bases from V and 5 bases from J; junction bases left unmatched: 9. This CDR3 comprises 16 residues. The CDR3 bases are TGTGCCAGCTCACCACCCCGACAGGGAAGAATAACTGAAGCTTTCTTT. Translation: CASSPPRQGRITEAFF.

This chain links TRBV28 with TRBJ2-1; D is ambiguous. The CDR3 is 12 amino acids. CDR1 MDHEN and CDR2 SYDVKM come from the germline V gene. V dropped 10 bases and J dropped 7 bases, with 14 bases sitting between them. The CDR3 region has the DNA TGTGCCACCTTAACCTCTTTGAATGAGCAGTTCTTC. Translating gives CATLTSLNEQFF. Based on the CDR3 plus reference TRBV28 and TRBJ2-1, the full variable domain is DVKVTQSSRYLVKRTGEKVFLECVQDMDHENMFWYRQDPGLGLRLIYFSYDVKMKEKGDIPEGYSVSREKKERFSLILESASTNQTSMYLCATLTSLNEQFFGPGTRLTVL.

The chain is built from TRBV7-8 and TRBJ1-5; 7 positions agree with TRBD1. The V gene's germline CDR1 is SGHVS and CDR2 FQNEAQ. The CDR3 runs 14 residues. V was pared by 1 base and J by 7 bases, with 4 bases of the junction left unmatched. The CDR3 DNA follows: TGTGCCAGCAGCTTAGGGGACAGACCCCAGCCCCAGCATTTT. Translated: CASSLGDRPQPQHF.

This clone was recorded a few times. This CDR3 reads CATSETGTGETQYF. DNA for the CDR3: TGTGCCACCAGTGAGACCGGGACTGGAGAGACCCAGTACTTC. The chain has TRBV24-1 and TRBJ2-5; tentatively, D is TRBD2 (6 bases). V lost 4 bases, J lost 4 bases, and 12 bases lay in between. Germline lookup yields CDR1 KGHDR and CDR2 SFDVKD. The CDR3 length is 14 residues.

The chain has TRBV4-1 and TRBJ1-1; maybe TRBD1 (6 bases). Looked up from germline, CDR1 is MGHRA and CDR2 is YSYEKL. This CDR3 has 14 residues. V was pared by 4 bases and J by 2 bases, with 11 bases between. The CDR3: CASSPPGANTEAFF. In DNA, the CDR3 is TGCGCCAGCAGCCCCCCAGGGGCAAACACTGAAGCTTTCTTT.

The chain links TRBV7-2 to TRBJ1-5, with D hard to call. Trimming left V 2 bases short and J 0 bases short, with 11 bases between. CDR3 length equals 16 residues. The germline V gene has CDR1 SGHTA and CDR2 FQGNSA. The CDR3 here is CASSLNMGGSNQPQHF. CDR3 nucleotides: TGTGCCAGCAGCTTAAACATGGGCGGTAGCAATCAGCCCCAGCATTTT. Full variable domain (rest looked up from reference TRBV7-2 and TRBJ1-5): GAGVSQSPSNKVTEKGKDVELRCDPISGHTALYWYRQSLGQGLEFLIYFQGNSAPDKSGLPSDRFSAERTGGSVSTLTIQRTQQEDSAVYLCASSLNMGGSNQPQHFGDGTRLSIL.

The rearrangement joins TRBV18 to TRBJ2-5, with D perhaps matching TRBD1 (6 bases). The CDR3 has 13 residues. The germline CDR1 and CDR2 sequences are KGHSH and LQKENI. Deletions cut 4 bases from V and 1 base from J, with 7 bases between. The CDR3 loop reads CASSRGGQETQYF. CDR3 coding DNA: TGTGCCAGCTCACGAGGGGGCCAAGAGACCCAGTACTTC.

The chain joins TRBV7-7 to TRBJ2-5; TRBD2 aligns across 13 bases. Germline lookup yields CDR1 SSHAT and CDR2 FNYEAQ (reference sequence). The length of the CDR3 is 17 residues. J gave up 3 bases and V 5 bases, and 9 bases lay outside the gene matches. The CDR3 DNA is TGTGCCAGCAGCGAGGGGGTCACTAGCGGGAGGGAAGAGACCCAGTACTTC. It is translated as CASSEGVTSGREETQYF.

This clone came up a few times. The chain recombines TRBV19 with TRBJ1-4; D uncertain. Trimming removed 4 bases at V and 5 bases at J, with 14 bases between. Per germline, CDR1 LNHDA and CDR2 SQIVND (reference sequence). The CDR3 has 15 residues. CDR3 sequence: CASSSLQVLNEKLFF. CDR3 coding DNA: TGTGCCAGTAGTAGTCTCCAGGTCCTCAATGAAAAACTGTTTTTT.

The chain combines TRBV5-1 with TRBJ1-1, with 8 bases lining up with TRBD1. V lost 3 bases and J lost 3; bases outside the gene matches: 7. CDR3 length equals 15 residues. Germline CDR1 reads SGHRS; CDR2 reads YFSETQ. The CDR3 spells CASSSQGGKHTEAFF. The CDR3 coding sequence is TGCGCCAGCAGCTCACAGGGGGGGAAACACACTGAAGCTTTCTTT.

Only one count was recorded for this clone. The rearrangement uses TRBV5-1 and TRBJ2-6; D is unclear. This CDR3 spans 18 amino acids. The germline CDR1 and CDR2 sequences are SGHRS and YFSETQ. Trimming shortened V by 0 bases and J by 0 bases, and 13 bases separated the two germline ends. CDR3: CASSLVIGAYSGANVLTF. The CDR3 DNA is TGCGCCAGCAGCTTGGTAATAGGAGCCTACTCTGGGGCCAACGTCCTGACTTTC.

This clone was seen once. This chain joins TRBV4-1 and TRBJ2-7; D unclear. CDR1 is MGHRA, CDR2 YSYEKL, per germline. V dropped 0 bases and J dropped 5 bases, with 11 bases sitting between them. This CDR3 spans 14 amino acids. CDR3 sequence reads: CASSQDSSFDEQYF. In DNA, the CDR3 is TGCGCCAGCAGCCAAGACTCGTCCTTTGACGAGCAGTACTTC.

The DNA of the CDR3 is TGTGCCAGCAGCAAAGGGACAGGACAGTACTTC. It translates to CASSKGTGQYF. This chain links TRBV7-9 with TRBJ2-4; 8 bases match TRBD1. This CDR3 is 11 amino acids long. Germline V gene data show CDR1 as SEHNR and CDR2 as FQNEAQ (reference sequence). V gave up 5 bases and J gave up 13 bases; unmatched junction bases: 4.

The chain uses TRBV5-1 and TRBJ1-5; no definite D call. Trimming stripped 0 bases from V and 4 bases from J, with 5 bases between. Germline V gives CDR1 SGHRS, CDR2 YFSETQ. CDR3 length equals 13 residues. CDR3 sequence: CASSLGQNQPQHF. The DNA for the CDR3 is TGCGCCAGCAGCTTGGGTCAGAATCAGCCCCAGCATTTT.